This is a list of T cell receptor beta chains from one sample in a study of cytomegalovirus exposure and HLA in healthy donors. Profiling relied on immunoSEQ multiplex PCR, and the TCRdb table lists in-frame clones only, not all of them. The table records around 120,000 clones, around 81% of them present only once. Sample: PBMCs. These receptors were obtained from a young man in good health and CMV-seronegative. The CDR3 runs from the conserved cysteine through the conserved F or W. D genes are given only for firm matches. Clone size is given for some rows only: seen once, a few or many times, or a class if the clone is expanded.

>TRBV10-1|NA|once|TRBJ2-1
CASSGSPAGEQFF
TGCGCCAGCAGTGGCTCCCCGGCGGGTGAGCAGTTCTTC
>TRBV10-2|NA|NA|TRBJ2-3
CASRRQRGTDTQYF
TGCGCCAGCAGAAGACAGCGGGGCACAGATACGCAGTATTTT
>TRBV30|NA|once|TRBJ2-1
CAWTTGLSYNEQFF
TGTGCCTGGACTACAGGGCTTTCCTACAATGAGCAGTTCTTC
>TRBV6-1|TRBD1|NA|TRBJ1-3
CASSPTGEAGNTIYF
TGTGCCAGCAGTCCGACAGGGGAGGCTGGAAACACCATATATTTT
>TRBV4-3|NA|NA|TRBJ1-4
CASSQDWGQPEEKLFF
TGCGCCAGCAGCCAAGACTGGGGGCAGCCTGAGGAAAAACTGTTTTTT
>TRBV10-3|TRBD1|NA|TRBJ1-3
CAIRQGGGTIYF
TGTGCCATCCGACAGGGCGGAGGAACCATATATTTT
>TRBV25-1|TRBD1|NA|TRBJ1-5
CASIVRAGTGSDQPQHF
TGTGCCAGCATCGTTAGGGCCGGGACAGGGTCGGATCAGCCCCAGCATTTT
>TRBV28|NA|NA|TRBJ1-2
CASSLPTGPRVGYTF
TGTGCCAGCAGTTTACCAACAGGCCCTCGGGTAGGCTACACCTTC
>TRBV21-1|NA|NA|TRBJ2-6
CASSAPSLAGGPGANVLTF
TGTGCCAGCAGCGCCCCTTCCCTAGCGGGGGGGCCTGGGGCCAACGTCCTGACTTTC
>TRBV6-5|NA|medium-sized|TRBJ1-1
CASSQRSWSEAFF
TGTGCCAGCAGTCAACGCAGTTGGTCTGAAGCTTTCTTT
>TRBV19|TRBD1|NA|TRBJ1-5
CASSMDRVGQPQHF
TGTGCCAGTAGTATGGACAGGGTTGGCCAGCCCCAGCATTTT
>TRBV9|NA|NA|TRBJ1-5
CASSVDLEDQPQHF
TGTGCCAGCAGCGTAGATTTGGAGGATCAGCCCCAGCATTTT
>TRBV28|TRBD1|few|TRBJ2-1
CASSLDRGVQFF
TGTGCCAGCAGTTTGGACAGGGGCGTGCAGTTCTTC
>TRBV6-5|TRBD1|NA|TRBJ1-1
CASRPPGQGTEAFF
TGTGCCAGCAGGCCGCCGGGACAGGGCACTGAAGCTTTCTTT
>TRBV29-1|NA|few|TRBJ2-5
CSVDEETQGTQYF
TGCAGCGTTGACGAGGAAACCCAGGGGACCCAGTACTTC
>TRBV5-8|NA|NA|TRBJ1-1
CASSLVRATEAFF
TGTGCCAGCAGCTTGGTCAGGGCCACTGAAGCTTTCTTT
>TRBV5-6|TRBD2|NA|TRBJ2-2
CASSLGTSGGRELFF
TGTGCCAGCAGCCTGGGGACTAGCGGGGGCCGGGAGCTGTTTTTT
>TRBV18|TRBD1|NA|TRBJ2-1
CASGQGSSYNEQFF
TGTGCCAGCGGACAGGGGAGCTCCTACAATGAGCAGTTCTTC
>TRBV6-5|NA|NA|TRBJ1-1
CASSYSNEVNTEAFF
TGTGCCAGCAGTTACTCGAATGAGGTGAACACTGAAGCTTTCTTT
>TRBV6-6|NA|NA|TRBJ2-3
CASSWVLRDTQYF
TGTGCCAGCAGTTGGGTCTTGCGGGATACGCAGTATTTT
>TRBV15|NA|NA|TRBJ2-3
CATSVRGTSGTQYF
TGTGCCACCAGCGTCAGAGGGACTTCCGGTACGCAGTATTTT
>TRBV7-8|NA|once|TRBJ2-5
CASSSHRVRETQYF
TGTGCCAGCAGCTCCCACAGGGTCCGGGAGACCCAGTACTTC
>TRBV19|NA|many|TRBJ2-7
CASSIVQGPYEQYF
TGTGCCAGTAGTATTGTGCAGGGCCCCTACGAGCAGTACTTC
>TRBV9|NA|NA|TRBJ1-5
CASSAYEGGNQPQHF
TGTGCCAGCAGCGCGTACGAAGGGGGCAATCAGCCCCAGCATTTT
>TRBV6-6|TRBD1|few|TRBJ1-2
CASSSVRGRGDYGYTF
TGTGCCAGCAGTTCAGTCAGGGGGCGCGGGGACTATGGCTACACCTTC
>TRBV27|TRBD1|NA|TRBJ2-3
CASSWETGGTDTQYF
TGTGCCAGCAGTTGGGAGACAGGGGGCACAGATACGCAGTATTTT
>TRBV18|TRBD1|NA|TRBJ1-3
CASSPDRGSAGNTIYF
TGTGCCAGCTCACCTGACAGGGGCTCGGCTGGAAACACCATATATTTT
>TRBV5-4|TRBD1|NA|TRBJ1-6
CASSLAAQGAGSPLHF
TGTGCCAGCAGCTTGGCCGCTCAGGGGGCGGGATCACCCCTCCACTTT
>TRBV7-9|TRBD1|NA|TRBJ2-7
CASSPSGTGRRQGEQYF
TGTGCCAGCAGCCCTTCCGGGACAGGGAGGAGGCAAGGCGAGCAGTACTTC
>TRBV25-1|NA|NA|TRBJ1-2
CASSAAGVRYGYTF
TGTGCCAGCAGTGCCGCCGGGGTAAGATATGGCTACACCTTC
>TRBV14|NA|once|TRBJ2-7
CASSHPPGAYEQYF
TGTGCCAGCAGCCATCCGCCGGGAGCCTACGAGCAGTACTTC
>TRBV7-9|NA|NA|TRBJ1-5
CASSAQASGNQPQHF
TGTGCCAGCAGCGCACAGGCGTCTGGCAATCAGCCCCAGCATTTT
>TRBV10-2|NA|NA|TRBJ1-1
CASSEYGDMNTEAFF
TGCGCCAGCAGTGAGTACGGAGATATGAACACTGAAGCTTTCTTT
>TRBV19|NA|few|TRBJ2-1
CATIPPKSSYNEQFF
TGTGCCACTATCCCCCCCAAGAGCTCCTACAATGAGCAGTTCTTC
>TRBV9|TRBD1|NA|TRBJ1-4
CASTSGQVAEKLFF
TGTGCCAGCACCTCGGGACAGGTAGCCGAAAAACTGTTTTTT
>TRBV5-4|NA|NA|TRBJ1-2
CASSLALGGGDYGYTF
TGTGCCAGCAGCTTGGCCTTGGGTGGGGGGGACTATGGCTACACCTTC
>TRBV11-2|NA|few|TRBJ2-6
CASSLDPGRGVLTF
TGTGCCAGCAGCTTAGATCCAGGTAGGGGCGTCCTGACTTTC
>TRBV19|NA|NA|TRBJ1-4
CASSMVDRSSNEKLFF
TGTGCCAGTAGTATGGTAGACAGGAGTTCTAATGAAAAACTGTTTTTT
>TRBV5-1|TRBD2|few|TRBJ2-3
CASSLRGGTDTQYF
TGCGCCAGCAGCTTGCGGGGGGGCACAGATACGCAGTATTTT
>TRBV25-1|NA|NA|TRBJ1-2
CASSSLDRYGYTF
TGTGCCAGCAGCAGCCTAGACAGATATGGCTACACCTTC
>TRBV6-1|NA|NA|TRBJ1-5
CASTKLEESNQPQHF
TGTGCCAGCACCAAACTGGAGGAGAGCAATCAGCCCCAGCATTTT
>TRBV9|NA|NA|TRBJ2-3
CASSVGGSISTDTQYF
TGTGCCAGCAGCGTAGGGGGCAGCATTAGCACAGATACGCAGTATTTT
>TRBV7-9|TRBD1|NA|TRBJ1-2
CASSFRDRDLYGYTF
TGTGCCAGCAGTTTCCGGGACAGGGATCTGTATGGCTACACCTTC
>TRBV5-5|NA|NA|TRBJ1-1
CASSSLRSNFEAFF
TGTGCCAGCAGTTCACTCCGGTCTAACTTTGAAGCTTTCTTT
>TRBV6-5|TRBD2|NA|TRBJ2-5
CASSYWAGGEETQYF
TGTGCCAGCAGTTACTGGGCGGGGGGGGAAGAGACCCAGTACTTC
>TRBV7-9|TRBD1|NA|TRBJ2-5
CASSFPRTGGRKLGETQYF
TGTGCCAGCAGCTTCCCCCGGACAGGGGGCCGCAAGTTGGGAGAGACCCAGTACTTC
>TRBV4-3|NA|NA|TRBJ1-2
CASSQVRDTINYGYTF
TGCGCCAGCAGCCAAGTGAGGGACACGATTAACTATGGCTACACCTTC
>TRBV19|TRBD1|NA|TRBJ1-2
CASSIDQRYWVGTDYGYTF
TGTGCCAGTAGTATAGACCAAAGATATTGGGTCGGGACAGACTATGGCTACACCTTC
>TRBV5-1|NA|NA|TRBJ1-1
CASSLGAGVMNTEAFF
TGCGCCAGCAGCTTGGGGGCAGGGGTAATGAACACTGAAGCTTTCTTT
>TRBV7-3|TRBD2|NA|TRBJ2-2
CASSLLRGRNTGELFF
TGTGCCAGCAGCCTTCTGCGGGGGAGAAACACCGGGGAGCTGTTTTTT
>TRBV7-2|TRBD1|NA|TRBJ1-1
CASSLDRGNTEAFF
TGTGCCAGCAGCCTAGACAGGGGGAACACTGAAGCTTTCTTT